Shown below are 8 T cell receptor beta chains from a single sample sequenced in a study of cytomegalovirus exposure and HLA in healthy donors. PCR used 60 Vbeta primers and 13 Jbeta primers. Generated by immunoSEQ multiplex PCR, the TCRdb table keeps only in-frame clones and is missing some. The table has 120,000 or so clones, more than 65% seen once. Sequencing input: PBMCs. These receptors originate from a man aged 18 to 35 in good health and CMV-seropositive.

V gene TRBV18 combines with J gene TRBJ2-3; D is possibly TRBD2 (6 bases). This CDR3 spans 14 amino acids. Trimming left V 8 bases short and J 6 bases short, with 18 bases between. Germline values: CDR1 KGHSH, CDR2 LQKENI. CDR3 DNA: TGTGCCAGCCGAGGACCTCTAGCGTCGGATACGCAGTATTTT. It is translated as CASRGPLASDTQYF.

This chain links TRBV25-1 with TRBJ1-4; D gene unclear. Trimming removed 6 bases at V and 12 bases at J, with 11 bases between. Germline CDR1 and CDR2: MGHDK and SYGVNS. This CDR3 spans 11 amino acids. This CDR3 is CASSLKRELFF. As DNA, the CDR3 is TGTGCCAGCAGCCTAAAGAGGGAACTGTTTTTT. The variable domain in full, completed from reference TRBV25-1 and TRBJ1-4, reads EADIYQTPRYLVIGTGKKITLECSQTMGHDKMYWYQQDPGMELHLIHYSYGVNSTEKGDLSSESTVSRIRTEHFPLTLESARPSHTSQYLCASSLKRELFFGSGTQLSVL.

The table lists this clone with a few counts. V usage is TRBV4-3 and J usage is TRBJ1-1; tentatively, D is TRBD1 (5 bases). With 0 bases removed from V and 3 bases from J, the gap between germline ends came to 11 bases. In germline, CDR1 is LGHNA, CDR2 YSLEER. The CDR3 is made up of 15 amino acids. Here the CDR3 reads CASSQDPGRDTEAFF. The DNA for the CDR3 is TGCGCCAGCAGCCAAGATCCAGGGCGTGACACTGAAGCTTTCTTT.

The chain carries TRBV2 and TRBJ2-7; D remains ambiguous. Trimming shortened V by 4 bases and J by 2 bases, and 15 bases separated the two germline ends. Looked up from germline, CDR1 is SNHLY and CDR2 is FYNNEI. The CDR3 is 15 amino acids. CDR3 bases: TGTGCCAGCAGTGGCCGAGGTTCCGCAGCCTACGAGCAGTACTTC. Encoded protein: CASSGRGSAAYEQYF. The full variable domain, its missing parts supplied by reference TRBV2 and TRBJ2-7, is EPEVTQTPSHQVTQMGQEVILRCVPISNHLYFYWYRQILGQKVEFLVSFYNNEISEKSEIFDDQFSVERPDGSNFTLKIRSTKLEDSAMYFCASSGRGSAAYEQYFGPGTRLTVT.

This chain links TRBV2 with TRBJ2-2; maybe TRBD1 (5 bases). The CDR3 has 17 residues. Trimming shortened V by 0 bases and J by 4 bases, and 15 bases separated the two germline ends. Germline loops: CDR1 SNHLY, CDR2 FYNNEI. The CDR3 is CASSEALRQGSTGELFF. The CDR3 nucleotides read TGTGCCAGCAGTGAAGCGCTTCGCCAGGGTTCCACCGGGGAGCTGTTTTTT.

V usage is TRBV5-8 and J usage is TRBJ2-1; 8 nucleotides line up with TRBD1. The CDR3 is 15 residues long. Trimming took 0 bases from V and 4 from J; bases not matched to a gene: 3. Germline loops: CDR1 SGHTS, CDR2 YDEGEE. Here the CDR3 reads CASSLGTGQYNEQFF. CDR3 nucleotide sequence: TGTGCCAGCAGCTTGGGGACAGGGCAATACAATGAGCAGTTCTTC.

The chain's CDR3 is CSASAGTEAFF. The CDR3 DNA reads as TGCAGTGCTAGTGCGGGAACTGAAGCTTTCTTT. V usage is TRBV20-1 and J usage is TRBJ1-1; D not certain. Germline CDR1 is DFQATT and CDR2 is SNEGSKA (reference sequence). This CDR3 is 11 amino acids long. Trimming left V 3 bases short and J 5 bases short, with 7 bases between.

The gene calls are TRBV30 and TRBJ1-1; D remains unclear. This CDR3 comprises 13 residues. Germline values: CDR1 GTSNPN, CDR2 SVGIG (reference sequence). Trimming removed 1 base from V and 4 bases from J, with 10 bases in between. CDR3: CAWSATGGTEAFF. The CDR3 DNA follows: TGTGCCTGGAGTGCGACGGGTGGCACTGAAGCTTTCTTT. Together with reference TRBV30 and TRBJ1-1, the CDR3 gives the full variable domain: SQTIHQWPATLVQPVGSPLSLECTVEGTSNPNLYWYRQAAGRGLQLLFYSVGIGQISSEVPQNLSASRPQDRQFILSSKKLLLSDSGFYLCAWSATGGTEAFFGQGTRLTVV.